The clone carrying this T cell receptor beta chain was observed a handful of times. With 4 bases clipped from V and 7 bases from J, the junction kept 5 bases outside the gene matches. Germline CDR1 is MNHNY and CDR2 is SVGAGI (reference sequence). The CDR3 runs 15 residues. One entry per CDR3 protein results from TCRdb running MiXCR on the RACE reads. The table includes about 380,000 distinct CDR3 sequences, about 5.1% detected once. Time point indicated: pre-sensitization, week 0. Treatment defined: therapeutic diphenylcyclopropenone sensitization with weekly scalp DPC. These data originate in a study of human T cells and chemical hapten exposure. Across the whole study: A mostly female patient group had alopecia areata, totalis or universalis.

This TCR was recovered from a woman between 45 and 60 years old with alopecia areata. Some clones in this sample may be carry-over from other donors' samples. The chain has TRBV6-6 and TRBJ2-2, with 11 bases aligning to TRBD1. Here the sequenced sample was whole blood, taken in connection with sensitization to the hapten diphenylcyclopropenone (DPC). CDR3 DNA: TGTGCCAGCAGTTTGGACAGGGGGCTAGGCGGGGAGCTGTTTTTT. Its translation: CASSLDRGLGGELFF.